This entry lists 13 T cell receptor beta chains sequenced from one sample in a study of metastatic and nonmetastatic thyroid tumors. TCRdb re-analyzed the PCR reads using MiXCR. The sample has 50,000 or so clones; around 23% are singletons. No patient had received any treatment before thyroid surgery. The sample was blood. The receptors here all came from a male donor with papillary thyroid cancer or a benign thyroid nodule (not recorded which). Some clones in this sample may be carry-over from other donors' samples.

This clone occurred many times. This sample also contains other DNA sequences that code for the same CDR3. The chain uses TRBV20-1 and TRBJ2-1, with TRBD2 as a possible D gene (5 bases). The CDR3 length is 16 residues. Germline CDR1 and CDR2: DFQATT and SNEGSKA (reference sequence). V was shortened by 2 bases and J by 2 bases, with 16 bases between the two germline ends. The CDR3, as DNA: TGCAGTGCTAGACCGAAAGGACTCATCGCCTACAATGAGCAGTTCTTC. This translates into CSARPKGLIAYNEQFF.

The rearrangement uses TRBV30 and TRBJ2-5; tentative D call: TRBD1 (7 bases). The CDR3 sequence is 15 residues long. V dropped 0 bases and J dropped 4 bases, with 15 bases sitting between them. Germline CDR1 GTSNPN, CDR2 SVGIG (reference sequence). In DNA, the CDR3 is TGTGCCTGGAGTGTCGCGGCAGGGGGGCCAGAGACCCAGTACTTC. Its translation is CAWSVAAGGPETQYF.

This clone appeared many times. J is TRBJ2-5 and V is TRBV10-3, with TRBD1 as a possible D gene (5 bases). CDR1 and CDR2 from the germline V gene are ENHRY and SYGVKD. The V end was cut by 2 bases, the J end by 4 bases, with 8 bases between. The CDR3 contains 13 residues. CDR3 residues: CAISEGARETQYF. Written as DNA, the CDR3 is TGTGCCATCAGTGAGGGGGCGCGAGAGACCCAGTACTTC.

This clone was recorded many times. The CDR3 sequence is CSARGTSGSYNEQFF. The CDR3, as DNA: TGCAGTGCTAGGGGGACTAGCGGCTCCTACAATGAGCAGTTCTTC. The chain joins TRBV20-1 to TRBJ2-1; the match to TRBD2 covers 11 bases. Germline CDR1 and CDR2: DFQATT and SNEGSKA (reference sequence). Trimming cost V 3 bases and J 0 bases; bases outside gene matches: 1. The CDR3 spans 15 residues.

The J gene is TRBJ2-3, the V gene TRBV11-2, with TRBD2 identical over 8 bases. The CDR3 spans 16 residues. CDR1 and CDR2 (germline): SGHAT, FQNNGV. The V and J ends lost 5 bases and 5 bases, in that order; junction bases with no gene match: 12. CDR3 sequence reads: CASSKHGTSGQDTQYF. CDR3 bases: TGTGCCAGCAGCAAGCACGGTACTAGCGGACAAGATACGCAGTATTTT.

A few counts support this clone. DNA for the CDR3: TGTGCCAGCAGCCCGCAGCGGGGGGGCCGAGAGACCCAGTACTTC. It is translated as CASSPQRGGRETQYF. This chain joins TRBV28 and TRBJ2-5; 10 bases are a match to TRBD2. Germline values: CDR1 MDHEN, CDR2 SYDVKM. The V and J ends lost 6 bases and 4 bases, in that order; junction bases with no gene match: 8. The CDR3 covers 15 residues.

This clone has at least ten counts. V usage is TRBV13 and J usage is TRBJ1-3; D call uncertain. V was cut by 3 bases and J by 4 bases, with 10 bases left in between. Per the germline V gene, CDR1 is PRHDT and CDR2 is FYEKMQ (reference sequence). This CDR3 spans 14 amino acids. The CDR3 loop is CASSFNPEGNTIYF. In DNA, the CDR3 is TGTGCCAGCAGCTTCAACCCCGAGGGAAACACCATATATTTT.

The V call is TRBV12-3 or TRBV12-4, the J call TRBJ2-7; a weak D match, TRBD1 (6 bases). The CDR3 spans 15 residues. V lost 0 bases and J lost 0, with 9 bases in between. The DNA of the CDR3 is TGTGCCAGCAGTTTAGCGCGACAGGTCTCCTACGAGCAGTACTTC. Amino acids: CASSLARQVSYEQYF.

This clone was seen at least ten times. V and J are TRBV19 and TRBJ1-1, with TRBD1 matching 11 bases. The CDR3 covers 15 residues. V lost 6 bases, J lost 4 bases, and 7 bases stayed unmatched. Germline V gene lookup returns CDR1 LNHDA and CDR2 SQIVND (reference sequence). CDR3 DNA: TGTGCCAGTAGACCGCGGGGGACAGGGGGCACTGAAGCTTTCTTT. This codes for CASRPRGTGGTEAFF.

The rearrangement links TRBV18 to TRBJ2-2, with TRBD1 matching over 8 bases. Losses at the gene ends were 4 bases for V and 6 bases for J; bases not matched to a gene: 1. The CDR3 covers 13 residues. The germline gives CDR1 KGHSH, CDR2 LQKENI. The DNA of the CDR3 is TGTGCCAGCTCACGGGGACAGGCCGGGGAGCTGTTTTTT. Its protein is CASSRGQAGELFF.

This chain uses TRBV19 with TRBJ2-7; unclear D gene. The CDR3 has 13 amino acids. Trimming pared 1 base from V and 3 bases from J, leaving 7 bases between. Germline V lookup: CDR1 LNHDA, CDR2 SQIVND (reference sequence). The CDR3 sequence: CASSIGDGYEQYF. The DNA for the CDR3 is TGTGCCAGTAGTATAGGAGACGGCTACGAGCAGTACTTC.

CDR3 in DNA: TGTACCATCAGCTTAGGAGGGCGGGGTCCATACAATGAGCAGTTCTTC. Protein product: CTISLGGRGPYNEQFF. J is TRBJ2-1 and V is TRBV11-1; a possible D gene is TRBD2 (6 bases). Germline loops: CDR1 SGHAT, CDR2 FQDESV (reference sequence). There are 16 residues in the CDR3.

This clone occurred a few times. The CDR3 reads CASSEEGGTGGYEQYF. CDR3 coding DNA: TGTGCCAGCAGTGAAGAGGGCGGGACAGGGGGCTACGAGCAGTACTTC. The chain links TRBV6-1 to TRBJ2-7, with TRBD1 identical over 11 bases. CDR1 is MNHNS, CDR2 SASEGT, per germline. V trimming: 1 base; J trimming: 3 bases; junction bases outside the gene matches: 5. The CDR3 is 16 amino acids.